A single sample gave rise to the 18 T cell receptor beta chains below, sequenced in a study of vaccination and CD4 T cells after COVID-19. No antigen has been assigned to these receptors. Treatment denoted: roughly 11-day PBMC culture with coronavirus spike peptide pools or control peptides (ViraFEST assay). The study sequenced cultured CD4+ T cell DNA using the Oncomine TCR Beta short-read assay. TCRdb analysed the PCR reads with MiXCR anew, one entry per CDR3 protein. The data hold roughly 10,000 distinct CDR3 sequences, with around 54% observed a single time. The sequenced sample consisted of CD4+ T cells from blood, cultured in vitro. Every receptor here comes from a human donor who had recovered from COVID-19.

This clonotype was detected only a few times. The V call is TRBV10-3, the J call TRBJ2-5, with TRBD2 as a possible D gene (6 bases). V was cut by 1 base and J by 2 bases, with 11 bases left in between. The CDR3 sequence is 15 residues long. Germline V gene data show CDR1 as ENHRY and CDR2 as SYGVKD. CDR3 protein: CAISEYSGKQETQYF. The CDR3 nucleotides read TGTGCCATCAGTGAGTATAGCGGTAAACAAGAGACCCAGTACTTC.

The chain links TRBV7-2 to TRBJ2-3, with 11 bases matching TRBD2. The CDR3 consists of 15 residues. The germline V gene has CDR1 SGHTA and CDR2 FQGNSA. V was pared by 5 bases and J by 4 bases, with 5 bases of the junction left unmatched. The CDR3 loop reads CASSGASGRSDTQYF. The CDR3 bases are TGTGCCAGCAGCGGCGCTAGCGGGAGGTCAGATACGCAGTATTTT.

The chain carries TRBV27 and TRBJ1-2; perhaps TRBD1 as D (6 bases). Trimming left V 4 bases short and J 2 bases short, with 11 bases between. The CDR3 sequence is 14 residues long. CDR1 MNHEY and CDR2 SMNVEV come from the germline V gene (reference sequence). This chain's CDR3 is CASSSITGNYGYTF. In DNA form, the CDR3 reads TGTGCCAGCAGTTCGATCACAGGGAACTATGGCTACACCTTC.

The V gene is TRBV7-6, the J gene TRBJ2-5, with TRBD2 as a possible D gene (6 bases). Germline assignment: CDR1 SGHVS and CDR2 FNYEAQ. V lost 1 base, J lost 2 bases, and 14 bases lay in between. This CDR3 has 16 amino acids. In nucleotides, the CDR3 is TGTGCCAGCAGCTTAGTTCGGGGGAGCGGTCAAGAGACCCAGTACTTC. Translated, it gives CASSLVRGSGQETQYF.

In this sample, this clonotype turned up a few times. The chain uses TRBV27 and TRBJ2-2; D possibly corresponds to TRBD1 (6 bases). Germline CDR1 MNHEY, CDR2 SMNVEV (reference sequence). The CDR3 has 13 residues. V was clipped by 10 bases and J by 4 bases, with 13 bases between them. DNA of the CDR3: TGTGCCACCCGGACAGTGGGCACCGGGGAGCTGTTTTTT. Translated, it gives CATRTVGTGELFF.

The V and J genes are TRBV5-6 and TRBJ2-7; D may correspond to TRBD1 or TRBD2 (6 bases each). Germline V gene lookup returns CDR1 SGHDT and CDR2 YYEEEE. The CDR3 runs to 15 residues. Trimming removed 4 bases at V and 4 bases at J, with 18 bases between. The CDR3 nucleotides are TGTGCCAGCAGCCCCTTCGGACGGGGGCAATACGAGCAGTACTTC. This translates into CASSPFGRGQYEQYF. Looking up the rest from reference TRBV5-6 and TRBJ2-7 gives the full variable domain: DAGVTQSPTHLIKTRGQQVTLRCSPKSGHDTVSWYQQALGQGPQFIFQYYEEEERQRGNFPDRFSGHQFPNYSSELNVNALLLGDSALYLCASSPFGRGQYEQYFGPGTRLTVT.

The chain uses TRBV20-1 and TRBJ2-5, with a tentative D call TRBD1 (6 bases). The CDR3 contains 14 residues. Germline values: CDR1 DFQATT, CDR2 SNEGSKA (reference sequence). V dropped 0 bases and J dropped 5 bases, with 13 bases sitting between them. The CDR3 region is CSAREGTRGETQYF. In nucleotides, the CDR3 is TGCAGTGCTAGAGAGGGGACAAGGGGGGAGACCCAGTACTTC.

The rearrangement uses TRBV2 and TRBJ1-1; D possibly corresponds to TRBD1 (5 bases). Germline loops: CDR1 SNHLY, CDR2 FYNNEI. V lost 3 bases and J lost 1, with 9 bases in between. CDR3 length equals 14 residues. CDR3 coding DNA: TGTGCCAGCAGTGAGGGGGAATGGAACACTGAAGCTTTCTTT. Translation: CASSEGEWNTEAFF.

The chain couples TRBV5-1 to TRBJ1-6; tentative D call: TRBD1 (5 bases). V was shortened by 0 bases and J by 7 bases, with 11 bases between the two germline ends. The CDR3 covers 15 residues. Germline V CDR1 and CDR2: SGHRS, YFSETQ. The CDR3 loop is CASSLAAGINSPLHF. In DNA form, the CDR3 reads TGCGCCAGCAGCTTGGCGGCAGGGATAAATTCACCCCTCCACTTT.

The genes are TRBV7-2 and TRBJ1-1; TRBD1 matches 8 bases. Germline V gene data show CDR1 as SGHTA and CDR2 as FQGNSA. The length of the CDR3 is 13 residues. Germline trimming cut 6 bases from V and 5 bases from J; bases unmatched to any gene: 5. CDR3 region: CASSGQGNTEAFF. CDR3 DNA: TGTGCCAGCAGTGGACAGGGAAATACTGAAGCTTTCTTT.

This chain uses TRBV4-3 with TRBJ2-7; D unresolved. The CDR3 is made up of 16 amino acids. The V gene lost 3 bases and the J gene lost 1 base, with 16 bases spanning the gap. The germline V gene has CDR1 LGHNA and CDR2 YSLEER. The CDR3 sequence is CASSQRRSTPSYEQYF. CDR3 DNA sequence: TGCGCCAGCAGCCAGAGGCGCTCTACCCCGTCCTACGAGCAGTACTTC.

V and J are TRBV5-6 and TRBJ2-5, with 8 bases matching TRBD1. The CDR3 runs 15 residues. V was clipped by 7 bases and J by 5 bases; unmatched bases: 13. CDR1 is SGHDT and CDR2 is YYEEEE in the germline V gene. The CDR3 reads CASAVAGGAWETQYF. DNA for the CDR3: TGTGCCAGCGCCGTTGCAGGGGGCGCCTGGGAGACCCAGTACTTC.

The chain joins TRBV28 to TRBJ1-5; possibly TRBD1 for D (5 bases). The V end was cut by 5 bases, the J end by 3 bases, with 14 bases between. The CDR3 extends over 15 amino acids. Germline V CDR1 and CDR2: MDHEN, SYDVKM. CDR3 DNA sequence: TGTGCCAGCAGTCAAATCGGGGACGACAATCAGCCCCAGCATTTT. As protein: CASSQIGDDNQPQHF.

The genes are TRBV21-1 and TRBJ2-2; TRBD2, the table's D call, lacks a check against the DNA. TRBV21-1 is a documented pseudogene. This CDR3 has 18 residues. DNA for the CDR3: TGTGCCAGCAGCAAAGGGGGACTAGCGGGAGGGTACACCGGGGAGCTGTTTTTT. Its translation is CASSKGGLAGGYTGELFF.

This clonotype is deemed medium-sized. This chain uses TRBV24-1 with TRBJ1-5, with D perhaps matching TRBD1 (6 bases). There are 14 residues in the CDR3. CDR1 is KGHDR and CDR2 is SFDVKD in the germline V gene. Trimming stripped 3 bases from V and 3 bases from J, with 8 bases between. CDR3 nucleotide sequence: TGTGCCACCAGTGATGGACAGCTCAATCAGCCCCAGCATTTT. As protein: CATSDGQLNQPQHF.

The chain uses TRBV5-4 and TRBJ1-1; the match to TRBD1 covers 11 bases. Germline V gene data show CDR1 as SGHNT and CDR2 as YYREEE (reference sequence). The CDR3 has 15 amino acids. V trimming: 1 base; J trimming: 4 bases; junction bases outside the gene matches: 3. The CDR3 is CASSLWTGGFTEAFF. The CDR3 region has the DNA TGTGCCAGCAGCTTGTGGACAGGGGGCTTCACTGAAGCTTTCTTT.

The chain joins TRBV20-1 to TRBJ1-2; no clear D. V gave up 5 bases and J gave up 4 bases, with 11 bases separating them. CDR1 and CDR2 from the germline V gene are DFQATT and SNEGSKA (reference sequence). The CDR3 is 12 amino acids. In nucleotides, the CDR3 is TGCAGTGCTCGCCCGCAGAGCTATGGCTACACCTTC. Encoded protein: CSARPQSYGYTF.

The chain couples TRBV15 to TRBJ1-6, with 7 bases fitting TRBD1. CDR3 length equals 14 residues. The ends lost 5 bases at V and 9 bases at J; junction bases unmatched: 7. CDR1 and CDR2 (germline): LNHNV, YYDKDF (reference sequence). CDR3 coding DNA: TGTGCCACCAGCTCTGACAGGGTCGGTTCACCCCTCCACTTT. Translation: CATSSDRVGSPLHF. The full variable domain, with the rest looked up from reference TRBV15 and TRBJ1-6, is DAMVIQNPRYQVTQFGKPVTLSCSQTLNHNVMYWYQQKSSQAPKLLFHYYDKDFNNEADTPDNFQSRRPNTSFCFLDIRSPGLGDTAMYLCATSSDRVGSPLHFGNGTRLTVT.